This passage covers 31 T cell receptor beta chains from one sample sequenced in a study of control samples from healthy donors and cancer patients. The method was immunoSEQ multiplex PCR; TCRdb's version includes in-frame clones alone and lacks a portion of them. The sample yields about 150,000 clones, about 91% seen once. Source material: blood. All receptors derive from a woman between 40 and 55 years old in good health.

V and J are TRBV7-9 and TRBJ1-1; tentative D call: TRBD1 (5 bases). V gave up 5 bases and J gave up 7 bases, with 8 bases separating them. The CDR3 contains 11 residues. Germline CDR1 reads SEHNR; CDR2 reads FQNEAQ (reference sequence). The CDR3 loop reads CASSHGGEAFF. DNA of the CDR3: TGTGCCAGCAGCCATGGGGGTGAAGCTTTCTTT.

The CDR3 is CASSEVGSAPLHF. The CDR3, as DNA: TGTGCCAGCAGTGAAGTGGGTAGCGCACCCCTCCACTTT. The chain is built from TRBV2 and TRBJ1-6, with D hard to call. Germline V gene data show CDR1 as SNHLY and CDR2 as FYNNEI. V was shortened by 1 base and J by 11 bases, with 9 bases between the two germline ends. CDR3 size: 13 residues.

J is TRBJ1-6 and V is TRBV7-8; D possibly corresponds to TRBD1 (5 bases). Germline CDR1 and CDR2: SGHVS and FQNEAQ. Trimming shortened V by 1 base and J by 6 bases, and 13 bases separated the two germline ends. This CDR3 region has 16 residues. CDR3 nucleotide sequence: TGTGCCAGCAGCTTAGGCCTCCAGGGACCTAATTCACCCCTCCACTTT. It codes for CASSLGLQGPNSPLHF.

J is TRBJ2-3 and V is TRBV11-3; 14 positions agree with TRBD2. This CDR3 is built from 16 residues. The V segment lost 3 bases and the J segment 1 base; nucleotides outside the gene matches: 0. Looked up from germline, CDR1 is SGHNT and CDR2 is YENEEA. This chain's CDR3 is CASSLGLAGGTDTQYF. DNA for the CDR3: TGTGCCAGCAGCTTGGGACTAGCGGGGGGCACAGATACGCAGTATTTT.

The chain has TRBV4-1 and TRBJ1-1, with D maybe TRBD1 (6 bases). Deletions cut 0 bases from V and 5 bases from J, with 16 bases between. This CDR3 has 16 residues. CDR1 is MGHRA, CDR2 YSYEKL, per germline. The CDR3 loop reads CASSQEGFRGGTEAFF. The CDR3 coding sequence is TGCGCCAGCAGCCAAGAAGGTTTTAGGGGGGGGACTGAAGCTTTCTTT.

The CDR3 here is CASSSGGQWGTQYF. In DNA, the CDR3 is TGTGCCAGCAGCTCTGGAGGACAGTGGGGGACCCAGTACTTC. The V and J genes are TRBV5-5 and TRBJ2-5; weak D call: TRBD1 (6 bases). This CDR3 is 14 amino acids long. V lost 3 bases and J 7 bases, leaving 16 bases between the germline ends. In germline, CDR1 is SGHKS, CDR2 YYEKEE (reference sequence).

The rearrangement links TRBV4-1 to TRBJ2-1, with no clear D. Per the germline V gene, CDR1 is MGHRA and CDR2 is YSYEKL. Deletions cut 0 bases from V and 8 bases from J, with 14 bases between. The CDR3 is 15 amino acids. CDR3 in DNA: TGCGCCAGCAGCCAAGAACAGCTTGGACGGGATGAGCAGTTCTTC. Protein product: CASSQEQLGRDEQFF.

This clone was recorded once. The chain combines TRBV10-2 with TRBJ1-5, with a tentative D call TRBD1 (5 bases). The CDR3 totals 15 residues. Trimming took 4 bases from V and 2 from J, leaving 12 bases between them. The germline CDR1 and CDR2 sequences are WSHSY and SAAADI. CDR3 protein: CASSAQQGGNQPQHF. The CDR3 bases are TGCGCCAGCAGTGCTCAGCAGGGCGGCAATCAGCCCCAGCATTTT.

This rearrangement joins TRBV23-1 to TRBJ1-5; tentative D call: TRBD1 (6 bases). TRBV23-1 is treated as an ORF (open reading frame) with a function not yet certain. This CDR3 contains 15 residues. The V and J ends lost 0 bases and 4 bases respectively, with 10 bases between them. The CDR3 here is CASSQSMGANQPQHF. As DNA, the CDR3 is TGCGCCAGCAGTCAATCGATGGGGGCGAATCAGCCCCAGCATTTT.

V usage is TRBV5-1 and J usage is TRBJ2-2; no clear D. CDR3 size: 15 residues. Germline V gives CDR1 SGHRS, CDR2 YFSETQ. Trimming took 5 bases from V and 1 from J, leaving 12 bases between them. The CDR3 region has the DNA TGCGCCAGCAGGCTCCCGATGGGGAACACCGGGGAGCTGTTTTTT. Its translation: CASRLPMGNTGELFF.

A few counts support this clone. This chain links TRBV7-3 with TRBJ2-1; the D is unclear. Germline-derived CDR1 and CDR2 are SGHTA and FQGTGA. This CDR3 is 15 amino acids long. Trimming removed 1 base from V and 9 bases from J, with 16 bases in between. The CDR3 DNA follows: TGTGCCAGCAGCTTAATTCTGGTGGGGTTTAGTGAGCAGTTCTTC. Translated, it gives CASSLILVGFSEQFF.

As concerns this clone: The sample holds other DNA sequences that translate to the same CDR3. This chain uses TRBV2 with TRBJ2-2, with D hard to call. The CDR3 runs 13 residues. V was shortened by 4 bases and J by 2 bases, with 5 bases between the two germline ends. Germline lookup yields CDR1 SNHLY and CDR2 FYNNEI. CDR3 sequence (DNA): TGTGCCAGCAGTGTAACTAACACCGGGGAGCTGTTTTTT. Residues: CASSVTNTGELFF. The full variable domain, rest sourced from reference TRBV2 and TRBJ2-2, is EPEVTQTPSHQVTQMGQEVILRCVPISNHLYFYWYRQILGQKVEFLVSFYNNEISEKSEIFDDQFSVERPDGSNFTLKIRSTKLEDSAMYFCASSVTNTGELFFGEGSRLTVL.

The chain employs TRBV10-3 and TRBJ2-2; D ambiguous. This CDR3 has 14 amino acids. Germline V lookup: CDR1 ENHRY, CDR2 SYGVKD. Trimming took off 0 bases at V and 7 bases at J, with 9 bases between the two ends. CDR3 in DNA: TGTGCCATCAGTGAGTCGAAGGGCGGCGGGGAGCTGTTTTTT. This encodes CAISESKGGGELFF.

CDR3 residues: CASSYGGQIVKLFF. The CDR3 DNA follows: TGTGCCAGCAGTTACGGGGGACAGATTGTAAAACTGTTTTTT. The chain recombines TRBV6-2 or TRBV6-3 with TRBJ1-4; the match to TRBD1 covers 7 bases. Germline V gene lookup returns CDR1 MNHEY and CDR2 SVGEGT. V was clipped by 2 bases and J by 10 bases; unmatched bases: 7. This CDR3 has 14 residues.

V gene TRBV5-5 combines with J gene TRBJ1-2; D possibly corresponds to TRBD1 (5 bases). There are 14 residues in the CDR3. The germline V gene has CDR1 SGHKS and CDR2 YYEKEE (reference sequence). Deletions cut 4 bases from V and 4 bases from J, with 14 bases between. CDR3 DNA sequence: TGTGCCAGCAGCGTAAGGGACGGCCTCTATGGCTACACCTTC. Protein sequence: CASSVRDGLYGYTF.

This clone showed up just once. The rearrangement joins TRBV3-1 (or the pseudogene TRBV3-2) to TRBJ1-6; TRBD1 might be the D (6 bases). CDR1 is LGHDT, CDR2 YNNKEL, per germline (reference sequence). This CDR3 contains 17 residues. V was pared by 0 bases and J by 10 bases, with 19 bases between. The CDR3: CASSQDPRQVRLSPLHF. CDR3 sequence (DNA): TGTGCCAGCAGCCAAGACCCCAGACAGGTTCGACTGTCACCCCTCCACTTT.

V usage is TRBV11-3 and J usage is TRBJ2-2, with a possible D match to TRBD2 (6 bases). The germline CDR1 and CDR2 sequences are SGHNT and YENEEA. Trimming stripped 4 bases from V and 0 bases from J, with 9 bases between. The CDR3 is made up of 15 amino acids. The CDR3: CASSWDWPNTGELFF. Written as DNA, the CDR3 is TGTGCCAGCAGCTGGGACTGGCCGAACACCGGGGAGCTGTTTTTT.

The chain links TRBV6-5 to TRBJ2-3; 7 bases map to TRBD1. The CDR3 length is 14 residues. Germline CDR1 is MNHEY and CDR2 is SVGAGI. Trimming cost V 5 bases and J 1 base; bases outside gene matches: 3. Here the CDR3 reads CASSPQGGTDTQYF. The CDR3 DNA sequence: TGTGCCAGCAGTCCCCAGGGGGGCACAGATACGCAGTATTTT.

The table lists this clone with a few counts. The rearrangement links TRBV13 to TRBJ2-7; no definite D call. CDR1 PRHDT and CDR2 FYEKMQ come from the germline V gene (reference sequence). The CDR3 runs to 12 residues. The V gene lost 4 bases and the J gene lost 5 bases, with 9 bases spanning the gap. The CDR3, as DNA: TGTGCCAGCAGCTCCGACGGTAACGAGCAGTACTTC. It codes for CASSSDGNEQYF.

This chain joins TRBV27 and TRBJ2-3; no reliable D call. The V gene lost 2 bases and the J gene lost 9 bases, with 12 bases spanning the gap. Germline V CDR1 and CDR2: MNHEY, SMNVEV (reference sequence). This CDR3 has 13 residues. CDR3 region: CASSLAPTGTQYF. The CDR3 region has the DNA TGTGCCAGCAGTTTAGCCCCAACCGGAACGCAGTATTTT.

The chain joins TRBV5-4 to TRBJ2-3; 11 bases match TRBD2. Trimming removed 2 bases from V and 6 bases from J; junction bases left unmatched: 5. Per germline, CDR1 SGHNT and CDR2 YYREEE (reference sequence). This CDR3 comprises 15 residues. CDR3 protein: CASSFGTSGRDTQYF. DNA for the CDR3: TGTGCCAGCAGCTTCGGGACTAGCGGCCGGGATACGCAGTATTTT.

The gene calls are TRBV6-5 and TRBJ2-3; 9 positions match TRBD1. This CDR3 comprises 15 residues. Trimming at V came to 5 bases and at J to 4 bases, leaving 7 bases not matched to a gene. CDR1 is MNHEY, CDR2 SVGAGI, per germline. For the CDR3, the DNA is TGTGCCAGCAGTACGACCACAGGGGGCGCAGATACGCAGTATTTT. It specifies CASSTTTGGADTQYF.

This CDR3 reads CASSKGGPDQPQHF. The CDR3 DNA sequence: TGTGCCAGCAGCAAAGGGGGGCCCGATCAGCCCCAGCATTTT. V gene TRBV5-4 combines with J gene TRBJ1-5, with a tentative D call TRBD1 (6 bases). Trimming removed 4 bases at V and 5 bases at J, with 13 bases between. From germline, CDR1 is SGHNT and CDR2 YYREEE (reference sequence). This CDR3 contains 14 residues.

As DNA, the CDR3 is TGCGCCAGCAGTCTGACTAGCGCGTTTACAGATACGCAGTATTTT. Translation gives CASSLTSAFTDTQYF. V gene TRBV5-1 combines with J gene TRBJ2-3; 8 nucleotides agree with TRBD2. Trimming at V came to 5 bases and at J to 3 bases, leaving 8 bases not matched to a gene. The CDR3 length is 15 residues. Per germline, CDR1 SGHRS and CDR2 YFSETQ.

This clone was observed a few times. The chain carries TRBV11-2 and TRBJ2-7; D possibly uses TRBD1 or TRBD2 (5 bases each). The germline V gene has CDR1 SGHAT and CDR2 FQNNGV. The V gene lost 5 bases and the J gene lost 2 bases, with 19 bases spanning the gap. The CDR3 sequence is 16 residues long. DNA for the CDR3: TGTGCCAGCAGCCCATCGAGAGGGGCGTGGACCTACGAGCAGTACTTC. Its protein is CASSPSRGAWTYEQYF.

J is TRBJ1-2 and V is TRBV15; D is undetermined. Germline V gives CDR1 LNHNV, CDR2 YYDKDF (reference sequence). This CDR3 spans 14 amino acids. V was clipped by 0 bases and J by 2 bases, with 7 bases between them. Here the CDR3 DNA reads TGTGCCACCAGCAGAGATCGACAAAACTATGGCTACACCTTC. Translating it yields CATSRDRQNYGYTF.

CDR3 protein: CASSQNRDEETQYF. Here the CDR3 DNA reads TGCGCCAGCAGCCAAAACAGGGACGAAGAGACCCAGTACTTC. The rearrangement joins TRBV4-1 to TRBJ2-5; possibly TRBD1 for D (6 bases). The CDR3 sequence is 14 residues long. Trimming pared 2 bases from V and 3 bases from J, leaving 10 bases between. CDR1 MGHRA and CDR2 YSYEKL come from the germline V gene.

The J gene is TRBJ2-4, the V gene TRBV5-1; D is undetermined. Trimming removed 0 bases from V and 0 bases from J, with 13 bases in between. The germline V gene has CDR1 SGHRS and CDR2 YFSETQ. This CDR3 is built from 17 residues. The CDR3 coding sequence is TGCGCCAGCAGCTTGGGGACGGGTCTTCTAGCCAAAAACATTCAGTACTTC. This codes for CASSLGTGLLAKNIQYF.

This chain joins TRBV14 and TRBJ2-3, with 11 bases identical to TRBD2. The length of the CDR3 is 16 residues. Unmatched junction bases numbered 3, after V lost 4 bases and J lost 0 bases. CDR1 is SGHDN, CDR2 FVKESK, per germline. CDR3 region: CASSLLAGASTDTQYF. The CDR3 region has the DNA TGTGCCAGCAGCCTACTAGCGGGGGCTAGCACAGATACGCAGTATTTT.

This clone was detected only a few times. This rearrangement joins TRBV10-3 to TRBJ1-5; tentative D call: TRBD1 (5 bases). The V and J ends lost 0 bases and 2 bases respectively, with 5 bases between them. The CDR3 has 14 amino acids. Looked up from germline, CDR1 is ENHRY and CDR2 is SYGVKD. Written as DNA, the CDR3 is TGTGCCATCAGTGAGTCGACAGGCAATCAGCCCCAGCATTTT. It is translated as CAISESTGNQPQHF.

V is TRBV14 and J is TRBJ2-7; maybe TRBD1 (8 bases). The V gene's germline CDR1 is SGHDN and CDR2 FVKESK. V was pared by 3 bases and J by 2 bases, with 14 bases between. The CDR3 sequence is 15 residues long. The CDR3 nucleotides read TGTGCCAGCAGCCAGGGGGGGACAGGTCCCTACGAGCAGTACTTC. Translated, it gives CASSQGGTGPYEQYF.